The 24 T cell receptor beta chains given below trace back to one sample, sequenced in a study of cytotoxic CD8 clonotypes in ibrutinib-treated CLL. Sequencing was performed with immunoSEQ multiplex PCR; in TCRdb, only in-frame clones are kept and a portion is missing. The sample has about 40,000 clones, roughly two thirds seen once. The source was PBMCs, collected at disease progression, from a patient treated with ibrutinib. These receptors all come from a human donor with chronic lymphocytic leukemia.

CDR3 sequence (DNA): TGTGCCAGCAGCTTAGGTCAAGGGGAGACCCAGTACTTC. Its translation is CASSLGQGETQYF. The rearrangement links TRBV11-2 to TRBJ2-5; D gene ambiguous. The CDR3 runs 13 residues. V lost 1 base to trimming and J lost 5 bases, with 8 bases between them. In germline, CDR1 is SGHAT, CDR2 FQNNGV.

The V gene is TRBV6-1, the J gene TRBJ1-3; 7 positions agree with TRBD1. CDR3 length: 15 amino acids. V was pared by 1 base and J by 4 bases, with 4 bases of the junction left unmatched. Germline CDR1 is MNHNS and CDR2 is SASEGT. CDR3 sequence reads: CASSEEATGGNTIYF. The CDR3 region has the DNA TGTGCCAGCAGTGAAGAAGCGACAGGGGGAAACACCATATATTTT.

The V call is TRBV5-6, the J call TRBJ2-1; D is unresolved. This CDR3 has 15 amino acids. Germline CDR1 is SGHDT and CDR2 is YYEEEE. Between the trimmed V and J ends, which lost 2 bases and 0 bases, there was a span of 9 bases. The CDR3 bases are TGTGCCAGCAGCTTTTGGGAATCCTCCTACAATGAGCAGTTCTTC. As protein: CASSFWESSYNEQFF.

V gene TRBV7-9 combines with J gene TRBJ1-2; D ambiguous. This CDR3 has 12 residues. From germline, CDR1 is SEHNR and CDR2 FQNEAQ (reference sequence). The ends were cut back, 5 bases at V and 10 bases at J, with 14 bases in the middle. The CDR3 here is CASSPPGEDYTF. The CDR3 DNA reads as TGTGCCAGCAGCCCCCCTGGAGAGGACTACACCTTC.

This sequence joins TRBV9 and TRBJ2-2; D tentatively fits TRBD1 or TRBD2 (5 bases each). The CDR3 covers 15 residues. The V gene's germline CDR1 is SGDLS and CDR2 YYNGEE. The germline V and J ends were trimmed by 4 bases and 0 bases, with 10 bases remaining between them. Written as DNA, the CDR3 is TGTGCCAGCAGCCTTGGGACGGCGAACACCGGGGAGCTGTTTTTT. Protein product: CASSLGTANTGELFF.

The chain is built from TRBV5-1 and TRBJ1-2, with a tentative D call TRBD1 (5 bases). Per germline, CDR1 SGHRS and CDR2 YFSETQ. The CDR3 runs 14 residues. V lost 3 bases, J lost 8 bases, and 17 bases lay in between. CDR3: CASSSSGRVDGYTF. The CDR3 bases are TGCGCCAGCAGCTCATCTGGCAGGGTGGACGGCTACACCTTC.

The chain carries TRBV5-1 and TRBJ2-7, with a possible D match to TRBD1 (5 bases). The CDR3 extends over 12 amino acids. V was trimmed by 0 bases and J by 4 bases, leaving 5 bases between them. Germline assignment: CDR1 SGHRS and CDR2 YFSETQ. The CDR3 coding sequence is TGCGCCAGCAGCTTGGACAGGTACGAGCAGTACTTC. As protein: CASSLDRYEQYF.

This clone was observed a handful of times. V and J are TRBV30 and TRBJ1-6; D might be TRBD1 (5 bases). Deletions cut 1 base from V and 7 bases from J, with 14 bases between. Germline V gene sequence: CDR1 GTSNPN, CDR2 SVGIG (reference sequence). CDR3 length: 15 amino acids. The CDR3 nucleotides are TGTGCCTGGAGTGCCCCAGGGCGAACAAATTCACCCCTCCACTTT. Protein sequence: CAWSAPGRTNSPLHF.

The chain is built from TRBV11-3 and TRBJ1-1; D is uncertain. Trimming removed 2 bases at V and 0 bases at J, with 7 bases between. Germline V gene lookup returns CDR1 SGHNT and CDR2 YENEEA. CDR3 length: 14 amino acids. This chain's CDR3 is CASSLSPMNTEAFF. For the CDR3, the DNA is TGTGCCAGCAGCTTAAGCCCGATGAACACTGAAGCTTTCTTT.

This chain connects TRBV5-4 to TRBJ2-3; possible D gene TRBD2, 5 bases. The CDR3 contains 12 residues. CDR1 is SGHNT and CDR2 is YYREEE in the germline V gene (reference sequence). With 4 bases removed from V and 3 bases from J, the gap between germline ends came to 6 bases. This CDR3 is CASSRGTDTQYF. In DNA, the CDR3 is TGTGCCAGCAGCCGAGGGACAGATACGCAGTATTTT.

The chain links TRBV10-3 to TRBJ2-7, with D tentatively TRBD2 (5 bases). Germline V CDR1 and CDR2: ENHRY, SYGVKD. The CDR3 consists of 15 residues. The V and J ends lost 3 bases and 4 bases respectively, with 16 bases between them. CDR3 nucleotides: TGTGCCATCAGTGACCCCCGGGGAGTGGGGTACGAGCAGTACTTC. Translating it yields CAISDPRGVGYEQYF.

The chain employs TRBV5-8 and TRBJ1-2; TRBD1 agrees at 9 bases. The CDR3 contains 16 residues. V trimming: 0 bases; J trimming: 0 bases; junction bases outside the gene matches: 3. CDR1 and CDR2 (germline): SGHTS, YDEGEE. The CDR3 reads CASSLVRQGANYGYTF. CDR3 nucleotide sequence: TGTGCCAGCAGCTTGGTACGACAGGGGGCTAACTATGGCTACACCTTC.

The rearrangement uses TRBV23-1 and TRBJ2-7; the D is unclear. Being an ORF, TRBV23-1 has a function that is uncertain. Trimming left V 7 bases short and J 2 bases short, with 12 bases between. This CDR3 is 13 amino acids long. In nucleotides, the CDR3 is TGCGCCAGCATACCACCGGGCCCCTACGAGCAGTACTTC. Its protein is CASIPPGPYEQYF.

The chain employs TRBV6-5 and TRBJ1-1; possibly TRBD1 for D (6 bases). Trimming pared 6 bases from V and 0 bases from J, leaving 8 bases between. Germline assignment: CDR1 MNHEY and CDR2 SVGAGI. The CDR3 consists of 13 residues. In DNA, the CDR3 is TGTGCCAGCAGGAGGGGGATGAACACTGAAGCTTTCTTT. It yields the protein CASRRGMNTEAFF.

The chain combines TRBV28 with TRBJ1-5; a possible D gene is TRBD1 (5 bases). The CDR3 is 16 amino acids. Germline assignment: CDR1 MDHEN and CDR2 SYDVKM. Trimming stripped 7 bases from V and 2 bases from J, with 18 bases between. CDR3 bases: TGTGCCAGCAAGAACCCCGACAGTCTTGGCAATCAGCCCCAGCATTTT. As protein: CASKNPDSLGNQPQHF.

V gene TRBV27 combines with J gene TRBJ2-1; D is possibly TRBD1 (6 bases). The ends were cut back, 10 bases at V and 8 bases at J, with 21 bases in the middle. CDR3 length equals 14 residues. The germline V gene has CDR1 MNHEY and CDR2 SMNVEV (reference sequence). The CDR3 bases are TGTGCCACCCGTACCATCCGAGGGGGATATGAGCAGTTCTTC. Translating it yields CATRTIRGGYEQFF.

CDR3 coding DNA: TGTGCCAGCAGCTTTGGCGGTATTTATGGCTACACCTTC. This encodes CASSFGGIYGYTF. The chain has TRBV7-2 and TRBJ1-2, with D hard to call. CDR3 length: 13 residues. Trimming shortened V by 3 bases and J by 5 bases, and 10 bases separated the two germline ends. CDR1 is SGHTA and CDR2 is FQGNSA in the germline V gene.

This clone was counted between two and nine times. J is TRBJ1-2 and V is TRBV18, with D possibly matching TRBD1 (6 bases). The ends were cut back, 6 bases at V and 5 bases at J, with 19 bases in the middle. The germline V gene has CDR1 KGHSH and CDR2 LQKENI. The CDR3 covers 15 residues. The CDR3 DNA reads as TGTGCCAGCTCCCCAACCGGGACACAGGGATATGGCTACACCTTC. Translating it yields CASSPTGTQGYGYTF. Drawing the rest from reference TRBV18 and TRBJ1-2, the complete variable domain is NAGVMQNPRHLVRRRGQEARLRCSPMKGHSHVYWYRQLPEEGLKFMVYLQKENIIDESGMPKERFSAEFPKEGPSILRIQQVVRGDSAAYFCASSPTGTQGYGYTFGSGTRLTVV.

This clone was recorded a few times. V usage is TRBV5-1 and J usage is TRBJ2-5; 7 bases fit TRBD1. CDR1 SGHRS and CDR2 YFSETQ come from the germline V gene. Trimming removed 0 bases from V and 3 bases from J; junction bases left unmatched: 2. CDR3 length: 14 amino acids. The CDR3 reads CASSLAGTEETQYF. The CDR3 DNA reads as TGCGCCAGCAGCTTGGCCGGGACAGAAGAGACCCAGTACTTC.

This sequence joins TRBV4-1 and TRBJ2-3; 9 bases align to TRBD2. The CDR3 consists of 18 residues. J was trimmed by 0 bases and V by 2 bases; bases with no gene match: 9. Germline-derived CDR1 and CDR2 are MGHRA and YSYEKL. The CDR3, as DNA: TGCGCCAGCAGCCAATGGTCCGCTAGCGGGGCTAGCACAGATACGCAGTATTTT. The encoded protein is CASSQWSASGASTDTQYF.

The chain recombines TRBV6-5 with TRBJ1-5; TRBD1 agrees at 8 bases. This CDR3 has 14 residues. The V gene end was trimmed by 6 bases and the J gene end by 6 bases; junction bases not matched to a gene: 7. Germline loops: CDR1 MNHEY, CDR2 SVGAGI. For the CDR3, the DNA is TGTGCCAGCAGCTGGGACAGGTCCGGTCAGCCCCAGCATTTT. Translating it yields CASSWDRSGQPQHF.

The chain joins TRBV13 to TRBJ2-1; D may match TRBD1 or TRBD2 (6 bases each). The CDR3 length is 16 residues. The germline V gene encodes CDR1 PRHDT and CDR2 FYEKMQ (reference sequence). Between the trimmed V and J ends, which lost 5 bases and 10 bases, there was a span of 24 bases. CDR3 protein: CASSLQGWGVSGEQFF. For the CDR3, the DNA is TGTGCCAGCAGCCTCCAGGGGTGGGGGGTTTCGGGCGAGCAGTTCTTC.

The V call is TRBV4-1, the J call TRBJ2-7; D is perhaps TRBD2 (6 bases). V lost 3 bases and J 5 bases, leaving 20 bases between the germline ends. Germline V gives CDR1 MGHRA, CDR2 YSYEKL. There are 16 residues in the CDR3. The CDR3 bases are TGCGCCAGCAGCCAGCCTGCATCCGGGAGCAGGAACGAGCAGTACTTC. Amino acid sequence: CASSQPASGSRNEQYF.

The CDR3 loop is CASSVAILGGEQYF. Here the CDR3 DNA reads TGTGCCAGCAGCGTAGCAATTTTGGGTGGCGAGCAGTACTTC. The rearrangement joins TRBV9 to TRBJ2-7; D ambiguous. The length of the CDR3 is 14 residues. CDR1 is SGDLS and CDR2 is YYNGEE in the germline V gene. Deletions cut 0 bases from V and 6 bases from J, with 13 bases between.